The 27 T cell receptor beta chains presented below share a single source sample, sequenced in a study of shared clonotypes between healthy human individuals. Assay: immunoSEQ multiplex PCR; the TCRdb copy retains only in-frame clones and omits some. The sample gives some 2 million clones, about 95% of which show up once; 0.9% to 1.5% is in the top ten. Terminally differentiated effector memory CD45RA+ cells were left out of the naive CD8 fraction, which was CD45RO-negative and positively selected for CCR7. The material sequenced was naive CD8+ T cells sorted from blood. These receptors were taken from a man between 18 and 35 years old in good health.

This sequence joins TRBV9 and TRBJ2-5; 10 bases match TRBD2. Unmatched junction bases numbered 4, after V lost 3 bases and J lost 5 bases. CDR1 is SGDLS and CDR2 is YYNGEE in the germline V gene. CDR3 length: 14 amino acids. The CDR3 spells CASSDSGGLETQYF. The CDR3 coding sequence is TGTGCCAGCAGCGATAGCGGGGGGCTGGAGACCCAGTACTTC.

On this clone: Other DNA sequences in the same sample also yield this CDR3. This chain links TRBV11-2 with TRBJ2-5, with D possibly being TRBD2 (5 bases). V lost 4 bases to trimming and J lost 3 bases, with 9 bases between them. From germline, CDR1 is SGHAT and CDR2 FQNNGV. CDR3 length equals 13 residues. CDR3 loop: CASSSGLEETQYF. The CDR3 region has the DNA TGTGCCAGCAGCTCTGGACTGGAAGAGACCCAGTACTTC.

The V call is TRBV19, the J call TRBJ2-2, with unresolved D. Germline loops: CDR1 LNHDA, CDR2 SQIVND (reference sequence). Trimming removed 3 bases at V and 0 bases at J, with 8 bases between. The CDR3 totals 15 residues. The CDR3 DNA sequence: TGTGCCAGTAGTATTTGGCAGGCGAACACCGGGGAGCTGTTTTTT. Translated, it gives CASSIWQANTGELFF.

The rearrangement links TRBV30 to TRBJ2-3; D gene unclear. With 3 bases removed from V and 1 base from J, the gap between germline ends came to 11 bases. The germline V gene encodes CDR1 GTSNPN and CDR2 SVGIG (reference sequence). The CDR3 contains 14 residues. The CDR3 nucleotides are TGTGCCTGGAGCTACGGGCAGGGCACAGATACGCAGTATTTT. Protein: CAWSYGQGTDTQYF. Complete variable domain (other parts from reference TRBV30 and TRBJ2-3): SQTIHQWPATLVQPVGSPLSLECTVEGTSNPNLYWYRQAAGRGLQLLFYSVGIGQISSEVPQNLSASRPQDRQFILSSKKLLLSDSGFYLCAWSYGQGTDTQYFGPGTRLTVL.

The chain employs TRBV4-1 and TRBJ2-2; 13 bases align to TRBD2. The V and J ends lost 4 bases and 6 bases, in that order; junction bases with no gene match: 5. Germline V gene lookup returns CDR1 MGHRA and CDR2 YSYEKL. This CDR3 has 16 residues. CDR3 bases: TGCGCCAGCAGCCCCAGGACTAGCGGGAGCGCCGGGGAGCTGTTTTTT. Amino acids: CASSPRTSGSAGELFF.

The genes are TRBV12-5 and TRBJ1-2; D is undetermined. This CDR3 comprises 13 residues. Germline values: CDR1 LGHNT, CDR2 FRNRAP. The V end was cut by 0 bases, the J end by 10 bases, with 12 bases between. DNA of the CDR3: TGTGCTAGTGGTTTGGTGTCCGGCGGAAACTACACCTTC. Protein: CASGLVSGGNYTF.

V is TRBV19 and J is TRBJ2-7; 7 bases match TRBD2. J lost 1 base, V lost 3 bases, and 6 bases had no gene match. Germline loops: CDR1 LNHDA, CDR2 SQIVND (reference sequence). The CDR3 sequence is 15 residues long. CDR3 sequence reads: CASSISGLGSYEQYF. As DNA, the CDR3 is TGTGCCAGTAGTATTAGCGGGTTGGGTTCCTACGAGCAGTACTTC.

The chain carries TRBV28 and TRBJ2-2; D is ambiguous. The CDR3 length is 13 residues. The germline V and J ends were trimmed by 4 bases and 4 bases, with 7 bases remaining between them. The germline V gene encodes CDR1 MDHEN and CDR2 SYDVKM. CDR3 sequence reads: CASSSTPTGELFF. The CDR3 DNA follows: TGTGCCAGCAGTTCAACCCCCACCGGGGAGCTGTTTTTT.

In this sample, this clone turned up a few times. This sample also contains other DNA sequences that code for the same CDR3. The chain uses TRBV9 and TRBJ2-7; 8 positions agree with TRBD2. The J segment lost 4 bases and the V segment lost 3 bases, leaving 0 bases of the junction unmatched. This CDR3 has 12 amino acids. From germline, CDR1 is SGDLS and CDR2 YYNGEE. CDR3 DNA: TGTGCCAGCAGCGCGGGGGGGTACGAGCAGTACTTC. Amino acid sequence: CASSAGGYEQYF.

This clone was seen only once. V and J are TRBV4-1 and TRBJ2-7; D is undetermined. Germline CDR1 and CDR2: MGHRA and YSYEKL. CDR3 length equals 14 residues. Deletions cut 0 bases from V and 5 bases from J, with 11 bases between. Here the CDR3 reads CASSQDIAVNEQYF. DNA for the CDR3: TGCGCCAGCAGCCAAGACATCGCAGTCAACGAGCAGTACTTC.

The CDR3 sequence: CASSQDRRTTDTQYF. The CDR3 DNA is TGCGCCAGCAGCCAAGATAGGAGAACCACAGATACGCAGTATTTT. J is TRBJ2-3 and V is TRBV4-3; unclear D gene. Trimming took off 0 bases at V and 2 bases at J, with 9 bases between the two ends. This CDR3 is 15 amino acids long. CDR1 and CDR2 (germline): LGHNA, YSLEER.

The rearrangement links TRBV30 to TRBJ2-3; D gene unclear. The CDR3 has 14 residues. Germline loops: CDR1 GTSNPN, CDR2 SVGIG (reference sequence). The V gene lost 0 bases and the J gene lost 6 bases, with 13 bases spanning the gap. CDR3 residues: CAWSVTPGWDTQYF. Here the CDR3 DNA reads TGTGCCTGGAGTGTCACCCCCGGATGGGATACGCAGTATTTT.

The chain is built from TRBV29-1 and TRBJ2-3; tentatively, D is TRBD2 (6 bases). This CDR3 spans 14 amino acids. V was shortened by 3 bases and J by 0 bases, with 10 bases between the two germline ends. CDR1 is SQVTM and CDR2 is ANQGSEA in the germline V gene. This CDR3 is CSVDHGTSTDTQYF. As DNA, the CDR3 is TGCAGCGTTGACCATGGGACTAGCACAGATACGCAGTATTTT.

V and J are TRBV5-1 and TRBJ2-1; D ambiguous. This CDR3 has 11 residues. The germline gives CDR1 SGHRS, CDR2 YFSETQ. Trimming cost V 4 bases and J 6 bases, with 5 bases left between them. CDR3 in amino acids: CASSGSNEQFF. CDR3 nucleotide sequence: TGCGCCAGCAGCGGCTCCAATGAGCAGTTCTTC.

Only one count was recorded for this clone. Other nucleotide sequences in the sample specify the same CDR3. V usage is TRBV28 and J usage is TRBJ1-4; D uncertain. CDR3 length: 11 amino acids. Germline V gene sequence: CDR1 MDHEN, CDR2 SYDVKM. V lost 7 bases and J 7 bases, leaving 7 bases between the germline ends. The CDR3 nucleotides read TGTGCCAGCACCCCGGGTGAAAAACTGTTTTTT. Amino acid sequence: CASTPGEKLFF.

The chain recombines TRBV2 with TRBJ2-1; 16 bases map to TRBD2. This CDR3 is built from 16 residues. J lost 13 bases, V lost 6 bases, and 12 bases had no gene match. Germline assignment: CDR1 SNHLY and CDR2 FYNNEI. CDR3 in amino acids: CASRAGTSGRAGGQFF. The CDR3 bases are TGTGCCAGCAGGGCAGGGACTAGCGGGAGGGCTGGTGGTCAGTTCTTC.

The chain has TRBV30 and TRBJ2-7; 10 nucleotides align to TRBD1. V lost 5 bases to trimming and J lost 5 bases; unmatched junction nucleotides: 6. Germline V lookup: CDR1 GTSNPN, CDR2 SVGIG (reference sequence). The length of the CDR3 is 13 residues. CDR3 protein: CAWLGDRGDEQYF. The DNA for the CDR3 is TGTGCCTGGTTAGGGGACAGGGGTGACGAGCAGTACTTC.

A remark on this clone: This CDR3 is also generated by other DNA sequences in the sample. The J gene is TRBJ1-1, the V gene TRBV27; D is possibly TRBD1 (5 bases). This CDR3 has 14 residues. V shed 2 bases and J shed 1 base, with 8 bases lying between them. CDR1 is MNHEY, CDR2 SMNVEV, per germline (reference sequence). This chain's CDR3 is CASSLGQGNTEAFF. The DNA for the CDR3 is TGTGCCAGCAGTTTAGGCCAGGGGAACACTGAAGCTTTCTTT.

The V gene is TRBV15, the J gene TRBJ1-4, with D tentatively TRBD1 (5 bases). Trimming removed 0 bases from V and 4 bases from J, with 9 bases in between. The CDR3 runs 15 residues. The V gene's germline CDR1 is LNHNV and CDR2 YYDKDF (reference sequence). The CDR3, as DNA: TGTGCCACCAGCAGAGAGGAGGGACTTAATGAAAAACTGTTTTTT. Translation: CATSREEGLNEKLFF.

Concerning this clone itself: The same CDR3 can be traced to other DNA sequences in this sample. The J gene is TRBJ2-7, the V gene TRBV18, with 11 bases identical to TRBD1. CDR1 and CDR2 (germline): KGHSH, LQKENI. The CDR3 covers 16 residues. V trimming: 3 bases; J trimming: 2 bases; junction bases outside the gene matches: 6. This CDR3 reads CASSPSPGQGAYEQYF. CDR3 nucleotide sequence: TGTGCCAGCTCACCTTCCCCGGGACAGGGGGCCTACGAGCAGTACTTC. Complete variable domain (other parts from reference TRBV18 and TRBJ2-7): NAGVMQNPRHLVRRRGQEARLRCSPMKGHSHVYWYRQLPEEGLKFMVYLQKENIIDESGMPKERFSAEFPKEGPSILRIQQVVRGDSAAYFCASSPSPGQGAYEQYFGPGTRLTVT.

The CDR3 sequence is CASSFRRLEPNYGYTF. The DNA of the CDR3 is TGTGCCAGCAGCTTCCGTAGATTGGAGCCCAACTATGGCTACACCTTC. The chain carries TRBV5-8 and TRBJ1-2; no firm D call. Germline values: CDR1 SGHTS, CDR2 YDEGEE. This CDR3 is built from 16 residues. The V end lost 2 bases, the J end lost 2 bases, and 16 bases lay between the germline ends. The whole variable domain, filled in from reference TRBV5-8 and TRBJ1-2, reads EAGVTQSPTHLIKTRGQQATLRCSPISGHTSVYWYQQALGLGLQFLLWYDEGEERNRGNFPPRFSGRQFPNYSSELNVNALELEDSALYLCASSFRRLEPNYGYTFGSGTRLTVV.

The table lists this clone with a few counts. This sequence joins TRBV6-5 and TRBJ1-2; D uncertain. The CDR3 spans 14 residues. Germline CDR1 and CDR2: MNHEY and SVGAGI. V was cut by 3 bases and J by 1 base, with 9 bases left in between. This CDR3 is CASSYRADNYGYTF. For the CDR3, the DNA is TGTGCCAGCAGTTATCGGGCAGATAACTATGGCTACACCTTC.

The chain recombines TRBV13 with TRBJ2-7; 10 bases map to TRBD1. This CDR3 is built from 12 residues. After removal of 5 bases from V and 5 bases from J, the junction contained 0 bases not matched to a gene. Germline CDR1 reads PRHDT; CDR2 reads FYEKMQ (reference sequence). In DNA, the CDR3 is TGTGCCAGCAGCGGACAGGGGGACGAGCAGTACTTC. This gives the protein CASSGQGDEQYF.

This chain connects TRBV5-4 to TRBJ1-1; the match to TRBD1 covers 10 bases. J was trimmed by 4 bases and V by 4 bases; bases with no gene match: 10. CDR1 and CDR2 from the germline V gene are SGHNT and YYREEE (reference sequence). CDR3 size: 16 residues. The CDR3 DNA sequence: TGTGCCAGCAGCACCTGGACAGGGGGGCTGCGCACTGAAGCTTTCTTT. Its protein is CASSTWTGGLRTEAFF.

This clone was seen just once. This chain links TRBV5-4 with TRBJ2-4; D is possibly TRBD2 (5 bases). With 1 base removed from V and 6 bases from J, the gap between germline ends came to 11 bases. In germline, CDR1 is SGHNT, CDR2 YYREEE (reference sequence). The CDR3 has 14 residues. The CDR3, as DNA: TGTGCCAGCAGCTTGTCGGACTCCCCAAACATTCAGTACTTC. The encoded protein is CASSLSDSPNIQYF.

Written as DNA, the CDR3 is TGTGCCAGTAGCGCAGCCCGGGCCGACTACGAGCAGTACTTC. Protein product: CASSAARADYEQYF. The rearrangement joins TRBV19 to TRBJ2-7; D gene uncertain. This CDR3 is 14 amino acids long. V was trimmed by 6 bases and J by 3 bases, leaving 15 bases between them. Germline V gene lookup returns CDR1 LNHDA and CDR2 SQIVND (reference sequence).

The V and J genes are TRBV9 and TRBJ2-3; D may be TRBD2 (6 bases). V lost 7 bases and J 0 bases, leaving 9 bases between the germline ends. From germline, CDR1 is SGDLS and CDR2 YYNGEE. The CDR3 spans 13 residues. The CDR3, as DNA: TGTGCCAGCGGGGGGACCAGCACAGATACGCAGTATTTT. This translates into CASGGTSTDTQYF.